This entry lists 28 T cell receptor beta chains sequenced from one sample in a study of patients and donors after allogeneic stem cell transplantation. Each CDR3 protein is one row after TCRdb ran MiXCR on the RT-PCR reads. The repertoire holds about 960,000 distinct CDR3 sequences, with about 20% as singletons. Input material: blood, either unsorted or a sorted T cell fraction (not recorded which). The receptors shown here come from a human donor who was either an allogeneic HSCT recipient or a stem cell or donor lymphocyte infusion donor (not recorded which). It is not recorded whose cells these are; they may come from a transplant donor.

This clonotype was counted only a few times. The V call is TRBV7-3, the J call TRBJ2-3, with 10 bases aligning to TRBD2. CDR1 is SGHTA, CDR2 FQGTGA, per germline. Trimming removed 1 base from V and 3 bases from J; junction bases left unmatched: 16. CDR3 size: 20 residues. The CDR3, as DNA: TGTGCCAGCAGCTTAAAAGGGACTAGCGCGTCCAAAGCGGGGACAGATACGCAGTATTTT. Its translation is CASSLKGTSASKAGTDTQYF.

This clonotype was observed a handful of times. CDR3 amino acids: CASSLAFSGGRSRDTQYF. In nucleotides, the CDR3 is TGTGCCAGCAGTTTAGCCTTTAGCGGGGGGCGATCTCGAGATACGCAGTATTTT. This sequence joins TRBV12-3 or TRBV12-4 and TRBJ2-3, with 10 bases fitting TRBD2. The J segment lost 5 bases and the V segment lost 0 bases, leaving 11 bases of the junction unmatched. The CDR3 has 18 amino acids.

CDR3 bases: TGTGCCACCAGCAAGATGGTAGCGGGGGGAACCCGCACAGATACGCAGTATTTT. It specifies CATSKMVAGGTRTDTQYF. This chain connects TRBV15 to TRBJ2-3, with 10 bases aligning to TRBD2. Germline V gives CDR1 LNHNV, CDR2 YYDKDF (reference sequence). V lost 4 bases, J lost 1 base, and 11 bases stayed unmatched. CDR3 length: 18 amino acids.

The chain uses TRBV6-5 and TRBJ2-6, with D perhaps TRBD2 (5 bases). The CDR3 is 16 residues long. Germline V gene lookup returns CDR1 MNHEY and CDR2 SVGAGI. The V gene lost 2 bases and the J gene lost 1 base, with 9 bases spanning the gap. CDR3 bases: TGTGCCAGCAGTTACGGTGCGGGTTCTGGGGCCAACGTCCTGACTTTC. It encodes CASSYGAGSGANVLTF.

This clonotype has more than one count but fewer than ten. The chain is built from TRBV21-1 and TRBJ2-7; the table's D call, TRBD2, has no DNA check behind it. TRBV21-1 is noted as a pseudogene. There are 16 residues in the CDR3. CDR3 sequence (DNA): TGTGCCAGCAGCACGTGGGTCGGGAGGCTACCTTGCGAGCAGTACTTC. Protein: CASSTWVGRLPCEQYF.

The V call is TRBV12-3 or TRBV12-4, the J call TRBJ1-3; D is possibly TRBD1 (6 bases). CDR3 size: 15 residues. Trimming cost V 8 bases and J 3 bases, with 17 bases left between them. CDR3 sequence reads: CASSLSGGGGNTIYF. The DNA of the CDR3 is TGTGCCAGCTCCCTATCCGGGGGCGGTGGAAACACCATATATTTT.

The V gene is TRBV25-1, the J gene TRBJ1-5, with D unresolved. There are 15 residues in the CDR3. The V end lost 2 bases, the J end lost 8 bases, and 16 bases lay between the germline ends. Germline V gives CDR1 MGHDK, CDR2 SYGVNS. The CDR3 sequence: CASSESNIGGEPQHF. The CDR3 nucleotides are TGTGCCAGCAGTGAAAGTAATATTGGAGGTGAGCCCCAGCATTTT.

The chain carries TRBV27 and TRBJ2-1; D call uncertain. Between the trimmed V and J ends, which lost 8 bases and 7 bases, there was a span of 15 bases. The V gene's germline CDR1 is MNHEY and CDR2 SMNVEV (reference sequence). The CDR3 is made up of 13 amino acids. CDR3 in DNA: TGTGCCAGCCTGAATATGCTGAAGAATGAGCAGTTCTTC. It codes for CASLNMLKNEQFF.

This clonotype was found many times. The CDR3 DNA reads as TGTGCCAGCAGTTACAGGGTGGGTGGCTACACCTTC. Protein sequence: CASSYRVGGYTF. The V and J genes are TRBV12-3 or TRBV12-4 and TRBJ1-2; D may be TRBD1 (6 bases). Trimming took 4 bases from V and 7 from J, leaving 10 bases between them. The CDR3 sequence is 12 residues long.

There are a few counts of this clonotype. V is TRBV6-1 and J is TRBJ1-6; weak D call: TRBD1 (6 bases). Germline loops: CDR1 MNHNS, CDR2 SASEGT. V lost 6 bases to trimming and J lost 1 base, with 13 bases between them. This CDR3 spans 16 amino acids. In nucleotides, the CDR3 is TGTGCCAGCAGCCAGGGGAGGGGATCCTATAATTCACCCCTCCACTTT. Protein product: CASSQGRGSYNSPLHF.

Only a few counts were recorded for this clonotype. The chain links TRBV29-1 to TRBJ2-1; D unresolved. CDR3 length: 15 residues. Germline CDR1 reads SQVTM; CDR2 reads ANQGSEA. Trimming stripped 3 bases from V and 0 bases from J, with 12 bases between. The CDR3 DNA sequence: TGCAGCGTTGACTTGACCGCCAGCTCCTACAATGAGCAGTTCTTC. It is translated as CSVDLTASSYNEQFF.

A few counts support this clonotype. The chain is built from TRBV5-1 and TRBJ1-2, with D perhaps matching TRBD1 (6 bases). The germline gives CDR1 SGHRS, CDR2 YFSETQ. V was cut by 5 bases and J by 6 bases, with 14 bases left in between. The CDR3 length is 13 residues. This chain's CDR3 is CASRYRDHHGYTF. The CDR3 DNA is TGCGCCAGCAGGTACAGGGACCATCATGGCTACACCTTC.

This clonotype was seen a few times. The genes are TRBV20-1 and TRBJ1-5; D uncertain. Between the trimmed V and J ends, which lost 5 bases and 4 bases, there was a span of 21 bases. CDR1 DFQATT and CDR2 SNEGSKA come from the germline V gene (reference sequence). The CDR3 has 16 amino acids. The CDR3 loop is CSAHAAGSPSNQPQHF. The CDR3 DNA reads as TGCAGTGCTCACGCGGCTGGGTCTCCGTCAAATCAGCCCCAGCATTTT.

The V and J genes are TRBV2 and TRBJ2-5; TRBD2 might be the D (6 bases). The V gene lost 1 base and the J gene lost 5 bases, with 17 bases spanning the gap. The CDR3 runs 16 residues. Germline V gene lookup returns CDR1 SNHLY and CDR2 FYNNEI. The CDR3 here is CASSEGLRTGVETQYF. In DNA, the CDR3 is TGTGCCAGCAGTGAAGGTCTTCGGACGGGGGTGGAGACCCAGTACTTC.

The rearrangement links TRBV25-1 to TRBJ1-1; possible D gene TRBD1, 6 bases. This CDR3 comprises 15 residues. Trimming cost V 0 bases and J 5 bases, with 13 bases left between them. The germline CDR1 and CDR2 sequences are MGHDK and SYGVNS. The chain's CDR3 is CASSEYGGVGTEAFF. The CDR3 coding sequence is TGTGCCAGCAGTGAATATGGGGGCGTAGGGACTGAAGCTTTCTTT.

The rearrangement joins TRBV6-2 or TRBV6-3 to TRBJ2-3; no clear D. V lost 6 bases and J lost 0, with 16 bases in between. This CDR3 spans 16 amino acids. Germline CDR1 and CDR2: MNHEY and SVGEGT. The CDR3 spells CASRQGPFASTDTQYF. DNA of the CDR3: TGTGCCAGCAGACAAGGACCTTTCGCTAGCACAGATACGCAGTATTTT.

V usage is TRBV12-3 or TRBV12-4 and J usage is TRBJ2-1; D assignment may be TRBD1 or TRBD2 (5 bases each). The V gene lost 3 bases and the J gene lost 9 bases, with 27 bases spanning the gap. CDR3 size: 18 residues. The CDR3 loop is CASSFVRSFGSRRGEQFF. Here the CDR3 DNA reads TGTGCCAGCAGTTTTGTCAGGAGTTTTGGGAGTCGAAGGGGTGAGCAGTTCTTC.

The rearrangement uses TRBV3-1 and TRBJ2-3; D may correspond to TRBD1 or TRBD2 (6 bases each). Germline loops: CDR1 LGHDT, CDR2 YNNKEL (reference sequence). The CDR3 sequence is 15 residues long. Trimming pared 1 base from V and 5 bases from J, leaving 13 bases between. CDR3 nucleotide sequence: TGTGCCAGCAGCCAAGTTCGAGGGGGACTAGATACGCAGTATTTT. Translated: CASSQVRGGLDTQYF.

The chain links TRBV20-1 to TRBJ1-1; no reliable D call. Germline CDR1 DFQATT, CDR2 SNEGSKA (reference sequence). Deletions cut 5 bases from V and 0 bases from J, with 16 bases between. This CDR3 comprises 15 residues. The CDR3 loop reads CSAGGRETLNTEAFF. CDR3 DNA sequence: TGCAGTGCTGGCGGTAGGGAAACTCTGAACACTGAAGCTTTCTTT.

This clonotype appeared a few times. The chain joins TRBV15 to TRBJ2-7, with D unresolved. Trimming cost V 4 bases and J 6 bases, with 10 bases left between them. Germline CDR1 and CDR2: LNHNV and YYDKDF (reference sequence). The CDR3 is 12 residues long. CDR3 sequence (DNA): TGTGCCACCAGCAATCCGTGGTCCGAGCAGTACTTC. Translation gives CATSNPWSEQYF.

The chain uses TRBV13 and TRBJ2-3; TRBD2 matches at 11 bases. The V segment lost 2 bases and the J segment 2 bases; nucleotides outside the gene matches: 3. Germline V gene sequence: CDR1 PRHDT, CDR2 FYEKMQ (reference sequence). CDR3 length: 16 amino acids. DNA for the CDR3: TGTGCCAGCAGCTTAAGACTAGCGGGAAACACAGATACGCAGTATTTT. This sequence encodes CASSLRLAGNTDTQYF.

The chain couples TRBV7-2 to TRBJ1-5; 7 positions agree with TRBD1. V lost 5 bases to trimming and J lost 9 bases; unmatched junction nucleotides: 7. This CDR3 has 13 amino acids. In germline, CDR1 is SGHTA, CDR2 FQGNSA. CDR3 sequence reads: CASSRQGSRPQHF. The CDR3 region has the DNA TGTGCCAGCAGCCGACAGGGTTCCCGGCCCCAGCATTTT.

This sequence joins TRBV15 and TRBJ1-5, with 11 bases fitting TRBD1. V was clipped by 5 bases and J by 4 bases; unmatched bases: 4. The CDR3 length is 15 residues. Per the germline V gene, CDR1 is LNHNV and CDR2 is YYDKDF (reference sequence). This CDR3 is CATSLGQGANQPQHF. The CDR3 region has the DNA TGTGCCACCAGCTTAGGACAGGGGGCGAATCAGCCCCAGCATTTT. Together with reference TRBV15 and TRBJ1-5, the CDR3 gives the full variable domain: DAMVIQNPRYQVTQFGKPVTLSCSQTLNHNVMYWYQQKSSQAPKLLFHYYDKDFNNEADTPDNFQSRRPNTSFCFLDIRSPGLGDTAMYLCATSLGQGANQPQHFGDGTRLSIL.

V gene TRBV6-1 combines with J gene TRBJ1-4; 10 bases are shared with TRBD1. V was pared by 6 bases and J by 8 bases, with 6 bases of the junction left unmatched. The CDR3 runs to 14 residues. Germline lookup yields CDR1 MNHNS and CDR2 SASEGT. DNA of the CDR3: TGTGCCAGCAGGGGGACAGGGGTGAGAGAAAAACTGTTTTTT. Protein sequence: CASRGTGVREKLFF.

The sample holds a few counts of this clonotype. V gene TRBV24-1 combines with J gene TRBJ2-2; 7 bases are shared with TRBD1. The CDR3 length is 16 residues. Germline CDR1 KGHDR, CDR2 SFDVKD. The ends lost 3 bases at V and 7 bases at J; junction bases unmatched: 10. CDR3 in amino acids: CATSDTTGRWDGELFF. The CDR3, as DNA: TGTGCCACCAGTGATACGACAGGGCGATGGGACGGGGAGCTGTTTTTT.

This clonotype appeared once. The chain joins TRBV7-6 to TRBJ2-2; 12 nucleotides line up with TRBD2. V gave up 1 base and J gave up 4 bases; unmatched junction bases: 4. Looked up from germline, CDR1 is SGHVS and CDR2 is FNYEAQ. CDR3 length: 17 amino acids. The CDR3 here is CASSLGTSGIPTGELFF. CDR3 nucleotides: TGTGCCAGCAGCTTAGGGACTAGCGGGATTCCCACCGGGGAGCTGTTTTTT.

This clonotype has just a few counts. V is TRBV6-2 or TRBV6-3 and J is TRBJ2-1, with 7 nucleotides matching TRBD2. Germline V gene lookup returns CDR1 MNHEY and CDR2 SVGEGT. The V segment lost 7 bases and the J segment 6 bases; nucleotides outside the gene matches: 12. There are 15 residues in the CDR3. CDR3: CASTADGGLFNEQFF. The DNA for the CDR3 is TGTGCCAGCACCGCCGACGGGGGACTATTCAATGAGCAGTTCTTC.

This clonotype was counted only a few times. The chain has TRBV5-1 and TRBJ1-1; 8 nucleotides align to TRBD1. Germline-derived CDR1 and CDR2 are SGHRS and YFSETQ. CDR3 size: 15 residues. Trimming cost V 7 bases and J 4 bases; bases outside gene matches: 12. CDR3 nucleotides: TGCGCCAGCGCAGGGGGCGGCAGGTTAGGCACTGAAGCTTTCTTT. It yields the protein CASAGGGRLGTEAFF.